The next 25 T cell receptor beta chains were all read from a single sample in a study of molecular identifiers for immune sequencing clone quantification. MiXCR was run by TCRdb on the PCR reads, yielding one entry per CDR3 protein. The data hold approximately 90,000 distinct CDR3 sequences, with 21% observed a single time. Material: naive CD8+ T cells from blood, with Jurkat cell RNA spiked in. Subset indicated: FACS-sorted CD8+CD4-CCR7+CD45RA+ naive T cells. These receptors all come from a human donor in good health. Some libraries in this study had Jurkat cell RNA spiked in.

As concerns this clonotype: A much more abundant neighbour one base away suggests this may be a read error. The chain recombines TRBV4-1 with TRBJ2-7; 8 bases line up with TRBD1. This CDR3 contains 15 residues. Germline V gives CDR1 MGHRA, CDR2 YSYEKL. CDR3 in amino acids: CTSSHRTGGGNEQYF. In DNA form, the CDR3 reads TGCACCAGCAGCCATCGAACAGGGGGAGGTAACGAGCAGTACTTC.

The chain links TRBV4-3 to TRBJ2-4; 7 nucleotides line up with TRBD1. In germline, CDR1 is LGHNA, CDR2 YSLEER. This CDR3 contains 20 residues. J lost 8 bases, V lost 0 bases, and 22 bases had no gene match. The CDR3 region has the DNA TGCGCCAGCAGCCAAGAGAGGGCGCCAGGGGGAATAGGTTTCAGGGACATTCAGTACTTC. Translation gives CASSQERAPGGIGFRDIQYF.

This clonotype was counted between two and nine times. The genes are TRBV11-2 and TRBJ2-2; a weak D match, TRBD2 (6 bases). V lost 2 bases and J 0 bases, leaving 13 bases between the germline ends. There are 17 residues in the CDR3. CDR1 SGHAT and CDR2 FQNNGV come from the germline V gene. The CDR3 DNA follows: TGTGCCAGCAGCTTAAGTTACGGGGGACCGAACACCGGGGAGCTGTTTTTT. Translation gives CASSLSYGGPNTGELFF.

The V call is TRBV6-1, the J call TRBJ2-7; tentative D call: TRBD1 (5 bases). Trimming stripped 5 bases from V and 2 bases from J, with 16 bases between. Germline lookup yields CDR1 MNHNS and CDR2 SASEGT. This CDR3 is 15 amino acids long. The CDR3 spells CASSRTLSLTYEQYF. CDR3 DNA sequence: TGTGCCAGCAGTAGGACACTTTCTCTAACCTACGAGCAGTACTTC.

This clonotype was seen only a few times. The chain is built from TRBV20-1 and TRBJ2-7; TRBD2 agrees at 12 bases. The CDR3 has 17 amino acids. Germline CDR1 is DFQATT and CDR2 is SNEGSKA (reference sequence). The ends lost 2 bases at V and 0 bases at J; junction bases unmatched: 8. The CDR3 protein is CSARPGLAGFSSYEQYF. The CDR3 DNA reads TGCAGTGCTAGACCGGGACTAGCGGGTTTCAGCTCCTACGAGCAGTACTTC.

The V gene is TRBV4-3, the J gene TRBJ2-5; 8 nucleotides agree with TRBD1. Germline CDR1 reads LGHNA; CDR2 reads YSLEER. This CDR3 contains 16 residues. V lost 2 bases and J lost 4; bases outside the gene matches: 9. The CDR3 sequence: CASSQTGQGRPETQYF. CDR3 in DNA: TGCGCCAGCAGCCAAACCGGACAGGGAAGGCCAGAGACCCAGTACTTC.

The table lists this clonotype with many counts. The chain has TRBV20-1 and TRBJ2-7, with 8 nucleotides matching TRBD2. J was trimmed by 2 bases and V by 3 bases; bases with no gene match: 3. CDR1 and CDR2 from the germline V gene are DFQATT and SNEGSKA (reference sequence). The CDR3 covers 13 residues. Written as DNA, the CDR3 is TGCAGTGCTAGTTCGGGACTAGCCTACGAGCAGTACTTC. Translated: CSASSGLAYEQYF.

This clonotype was observed many times. The chain couples TRBV7-9 to TRBJ2-7; D gene unclear. CDR1 and CDR2 from the germline V gene are SEHNR and FQNEAQ (reference sequence). The CDR3 consists of 13 residues. The germline V and J ends were trimmed by 4 bases and 5 bases, with 12 bases remaining between them. The CDR3 nucleotides are TGTGCCAGCAGCTCCGCCCGGGTCAACGAGCAGTACTTC. It specifies CASSSARVNEQYF.

V usage is TRBV10-1 and J usage is TRBJ2-5; 12 nucleotides line up with TRBD1. This CDR3 is built from 16 residues. J gave up 4 bases and V 4 bases, and 7 bases lay outside the gene matches. Germline CDR1 reads WNHNN; CDR2 reads SYGVQD (reference sequence). The CDR3 here is CASSAGTGGLRETQYF. In DNA form, the CDR3 reads TGCGCCAGCAGTGCCGGGACAGGGGGCCTTCGAGAGACCCAGTACTTC.

This clonotype was counted many times. This chain links TRBV5-1 with TRBJ2-7; unclear D gene. Trimming took 1 base from V and 5 from J, leaving 13 bases between them. This CDR3 spans 14 amino acids. Germline-derived CDR1 and CDR2 are SGHRS and YFSETQ. The CDR3 region is CASSLFFGSDEQYF. CDR3 DNA sequence: TGCGCCAGCAGCTTGTTTTTTGGGTCGGACGAGCAGTACTTC.

The chain joins TRBV24-1 to TRBJ1-5; no clear D. This CDR3 region has 12 residues. Germline CDR1 is KGHDR and CDR2 is SFDVKD. The V end was cut by 3 bases, the J end by 11 bases, with 10 bases between. The CDR3 DNA reads TGTGCCACCAGTGATAGTGTATCGACCCAGCATTTT. It yields the protein CATSDSVSTQHF.

This clonotype has more than one count but fewer than ten. V gene TRBV3-1 combines with J gene TRBJ2-7; a possible D gene is TRBD1 (6 bases). Trimming cost V 4 bases and J 7 bases, with 14 bases left between them. Germline loops: CDR1 LGHDT, CDR2 YNNKEL (reference sequence). The CDR3 is 13 amino acids. DNA for the CDR3: TGTGCCAGCAGCCGGGACACGTACTGGGAGCAGTACTTC. Residues: CASSRDTYWEQYF.

This clonotype was picked up many times. The chain's CDR3 is CASSQQTGGPYNEQFF. The CDR3 DNA reads as TGTGCCAGCAGCCAACAAACAGGGGGCCCCTACAATGAGCAGTTCTTC. J is TRBJ2-1 and V is TRBV3-1; TRBD1 matches 9 bases. This CDR3 has 16 amino acids. Trimming removed 2 bases from V and 2 bases from J; junction bases left unmatched: 4. CDR1 and CDR2 from the germline V gene are LGHDT and YNNKEL (reference sequence).

Ten or more counts support this clonotype. V is TRBV7-6 and J is TRBJ2-1, with a tentative D call TRBD2 (6 bases). There are 17 residues in the CDR3. The V end lost 1 base, the J end lost 6 bases, and 19 bases lay between the germline ends. The germline V gene has CDR1 SGHVS and CDR2 FNYEAQ. CDR3 in DNA: TGTGCCAGCAGCTTAGACGGGCCGGGAGTGAAGGTCAATGAGCAGTTCTTC. Translation gives CASSLDGPGVKVNEQFF.

The table lists this clonotype with many counts. The rearrangement uses TRBV4-2 and TRBJ2-7; D is ambiguous. Germline lookup yields CDR1 LGHNA and CDR2 YNFKEQ. The CDR3 is made up of 15 amino acids. Trimming took 1 base from V and 2 from J, leaving 12 bases between them. The CDR3 nucleotides read TGTGCCAGCAGCCAAGGCGATCCCTTCGCCTACGAGCAGTACTTC. Translated, it gives CASSQGDPFAYEQYF.

In regard to this clonotype: This could be a read error, since a much larger clone is one nucleotide away. The CDR3 DNA reads as TGTGCCAGCTCACACACAGGAACTAATGGAAAACTGTTTTTT. Translated: CASSHTGTNGKLFF. The chain recombines TRBV7-9 with TRBJ1-4; a possible D gene is TRBD1 (5 bases). The CDR3 contains 14 residues. The germline V gene encodes CDR1 SEHNR and CDR2 FQNEAQ (reference sequence).

Details on this clonotype: A much larger clone differs by one base, so this may be a read error. V gene TRBV23-1 combines with J gene TRBJ1-5; TRBD1 matches 7 bases. TRBV23-1 is an open reading frame whose function is uncertain. With 7 bases clipped from V and 0 bases from J, the junction kept 9 bases outside the gene matches. The CDR3 covers 16 residues. The CDR3 bases are TGCGCCAGCACCGGGGACAGAGCACTTAGCAATCAGCCCCAGCATTTT. Its protein product is CASTGDRALSNQPQHF.

There are many counts of this clonotype. This sequence joins TRBV7-6 and TRBJ2-7; perhaps TRBD1 as D (5 bases). Trimming cost V 1 base and J 7 bases, with 11 bases left between them. The CDR3 has 13 residues. Germline V gene sequence: CDR1 SGHVS, CDR2 FNYEAQ. DNA for the CDR3: TGTGCCAGCAGCTTAGGGACATCGGTTGAGCAGTACTTC. As protein: CASSLGTSVEQYF.

To note about this clonotype: A read error may produce the germline difference seen at one junction end. The rearrangement joins TRBV12-3 or TRBV12-4 to TRBJ2-1, with D possibly being TRBD1 or TRBD2 (5 bases each). The CDR3 spans 16 residues. The CDR3 sequence is CASSFLMGEGYNEQSF. The DNA for the CDR3 is TGTGCCAGCAGTTTCCTCATGGGGGAAGGCTACAATGAGCAGTCCTTC.

This clonotype was recorded at least ten times. The chain joins TRBV11-2 to TRBJ2-3; D may be TRBD1 (5 bases). Germline loops: CDR1 SGHAT, CDR2 FQNNGV. The CDR3 runs 14 residues. V was clipped by 11 bases and J by 5 bases, with 20 bases between them. The DNA of the CDR3 is TGTGCCGGACAAAACAGGACGGGTAGAGATACGCAGTATTTT. Its translation: CAGQNRTGRDTQYF. The full variable domain, in which reference TRBV11-2 and TRBJ2-3 provide the parts outside the CDR3, is EAGVAQSPRYKIIEKRQSVAFWCNPISGHATLYWYQQILGQGPKLLIQFQNNGVVDDSQLPKDRFSAERLKGVDSTLKIQPAKLEDSAVYLCAGQNRTGRDTQYFGPGTRLTVL.

This clonotype occurred many times. The chain has TRBV20-1 and TRBJ2-7; the match to TRBD2 covers 9 bases. The CDR3 covers 17 residues. Germline CDR1 reads DFQATT; CDR2 reads SNEGSKA (reference sequence). With V trimmed by 5 bases and J by 3 bases, 17 bases remained unmatched. CDR3: CSAGDTPRLAEVYEQYF. The CDR3 DNA is TGCAGTGCTGGGGACACCCCACGACTAGCGGAGGTCTACGAGCAGTACTTC.

Concerning this clonotype itself: Relative to the germline gene, one junction end is altered; a read error may explain this. The chain has TRBV9 and TRBJ1-3; tentative D call: TRBD1 (6 bases). CDR3 size: 16 residues. Germline V gives CDR1 SGDLS, CDR2 YYNGEE. CDR3 nucleotide sequence: TGTGTCAGCAGCGCGGGCAGGGGCTCCTCTGGAAACACCATATATTTT. Protein: CVSSAGRGSSGNTIYF.

This clonotype was detected ten times or more. The chain uses TRBV7-2 and TRBJ2-7; 9 nucleotides line up with TRBD1. With 1 base clipped from V and 4 bases from J, the junction kept 5 bases outside the gene matches. This CDR3 spans 15 amino acids. Germline assignment: CDR1 SGHTA and CDR2 FQGNSA. The CDR3, as DNA: TGTGCCAGCAGCTTAGGGACAGGGGTGGGGTACGAGCAGTACTTC. Its protein is CASSLGTGVGYEQYF.

This clonotype has only a few counts. A much larger clone differs from this one at a single base, so this may be a read error. The V gene is TRBV7-2, the J gene TRBJ2-1; the D gene is possibly TRBD2 (6 bases). The CDR3 is 12 residues long. CDR1 and CDR2 (germline): SGHTA, FQGNSA. In DNA form, the CDR3 reads TGTGCCAGCAGCCCCGGGACTGCCGAGCGGTTCTTC. It codes for CASSPGTAERFF.

This clonotype was observed many times. The chain uses TRBV28 and TRBJ2-7, with D perhaps matching TRBD2 (5 bases). Germline V gene data show CDR1 as MDHEN and CDR2 as SYDVKM. CDR3 length: 15 residues. Trimming cost V 7 bases and J 1 base, with 17 bases left between them. The CDR3 DNA reads TGTGCCAGCACCCCGGTGGGCGGGCCGTCCTACGAGCAGTACTTC. It translates to CASTPVGGPSYEQYF.